The rows below give T cell receptor beta chains drawn from one sample of a study of graft-versus-host responses after intestinal transplantation. No antigens are known for them. TCRdb's copy holds only in-frame clones and misses some; the assay was immunoSEQ multiplex PCR. This table holds 55,000 to 65,000 clones, approximately 94% found once. Sequences were derived from unstimulated CD4+ T cells sorted from spleen or lymph node cells, sampled before transplant. The source of these receptors is a human donor who was the organ donor for an intestinal transplant. The CDR3 runs from the conserved cysteine through the conserved F or W. The order of the fields is J gene, clone size, D gene, V gene, CDR3 DNA, CDR3 protein. A D gene is named only where the DNA matches it firmly. The listing skips clone size in some rows; elsewhere it reads once, few, many or a size class.

J: TRBJ1-1; size: .; D: TRBD1; V: TRBV6-5; DNA: TGTGCCAGCAGTTACGGTGGGACAGGGGGCACTGAAGCTTTCTTT; CDR3: CASSYGGTGGTEAFF
J: TRBJ2-2; size: once; D: .; V: TRBV7-3; DNA: TGTGCCAGCAGCTTAACCGGGAACACCGGGGAGCTGTTTTTT; CDR3: CASSLTGNTGELFF
J: TRBJ1-5; size: .; D: .; V: TRBV30; DNA: TGTGCCTGGAGTAGAGGGGGTGATCAGCCCCAGCATTTT; CDR3: CAWSRGGDQPQHF
J: TRBJ1-1; size: once; D: .; V: TRBV7-9; DNA: TGTGCCAGCGCAATTCCAGGCCCTACTGAAGCTTTCTTT; CDR3: CASAIPGPTEAFF
J: TRBJ2-3; size: .; D: .; V: TRBV18; DNA: TGTGCCAGCTCACCAAATGGCGGGGCCACAGATACGCAGTATTTT; CDR3: CASSPNGGATDTQYF
J: TRBJ1-1; size: .; D: .; V: TRBV18; DNA: TGTGCCAGCTCACTTGCAGGGGCCCCTGAAGCTTTCTTT; CDR3: CASSLAGAPEAFF
J: TRBJ1-2; size: .; D: .; V: TRBV7-4; DNA: TGTGCCAGCAGCCCCAAACCGACGGACACCTATGGCTACACCTTC; CDR3: CASSPKPTDTYGYTF
J: TRBJ2-3; size: .; D: .; V: TRBV14; DNA: TGTGCCAGCAGCCAATTAGATACGCAGTATTTT; CDR3: CASSQLDTQYF
J: TRBJ1-1; size: .; D: TRBD1; V: TRBV12-5; DNA: TGTGCTAGTGGTTTGGACAGGGGGTGGGACACTGAAGCTTTCTTT; CDR3: CASGLDRGWDTEAFF
J: TRBJ1-4; size: .; D: .; V: TRBV18; DNA: TGTGCCAGCTCACCCCAGGGTTTCGAAAAACTGTTTTTT; CDR3: CASSPQGFEKLFF
J: TRBJ2-3; size: .; D: .; V: TRBV7-3; DNA: TGTGCCAGCAGCTTAATGGGAACAGATACGCAGTATTTT; CDR3: CASSLMGTDTQYF
J: TRBJ2-7; size: .; D: TRBD1; V: TRBV6-5; DNA: TGTGCCAGCATGACAGGGGGCTCCTACGAGCAGTACTTC; CDR3: CASMTGGSYEQYF
J: TRBJ1-3; size: .; D: .; V: TRBV5-8; DNA: TGTGCCAGCAGCCACTCTGGAAACACCATATATTTT; CDR3: CASSHSGNTIYF
J: TRBJ2-5; size: .; D: .; V: TRBV7-6; DNA: TGTGCCAGCAGCTTACGTCAAGAGACCCAGTACTTC; CDR3: CASSLRQETQYF
J: TRBJ1-5; size: .; D: .; V: TRBV6-6; DNA: TGTGCCAGCAGTCGACAGGAGAATCAGCCCCAGCATTTT; CDR3: CASSRQENQPQHF
J: TRBJ2-7; size: .; D: TRBD1; V: TRBV11-2; DNA: TGTGCCAGCAGCTTAGATTTGGGGACAGGGGCCTACGAGCAGTACTTC; CDR3: CASSLDLGTGAYEQYF
J: TRBJ2-1; size: .; D: .; V: TRBV7-9; DNA: TGTGCCAGCAGCTCAACAGGGCTCTCCTACAATGAGCAGTTCTTC; CDR3: CASSSTGLSYNEQFF
J: TRBJ1-2; size: .; D: .; V: TRBV19; DNA: TGTGCCAGTTGGAGGCAGGGAGGAGGCTACACCTTC; CDR3: CASWRQGGGYTF
J: TRBJ2-7; size: .; D: TRBD2; V: TRBV6-5; DNA: TGTGCCAGCAGTGTATTAGCGGGGGCCTCCTACGAGCAGTACTTC; CDR3: CASSVLAGASYEQYF
J: TRBJ1-2; size: .; D: .; V: TRBV29-1; DNA: TGCAGCGTGTATCAGGTGGTCGGCTATGGCTACACCTTC; CDR3: CSVYQVVGYGYTF
J: TRBJ2-7; size: .; D: .; V: TRBV7-3; DNA: TGTGCCAGCAGCACCTACCGGACGGAGGAGCAGTACTTC; CDR3: CASSTYRTEEQYF
J: TRBJ1-6; size: .; D: TRBD1; V: TRBV6-1; DNA: TGTGCCAGCAGTCCAGGGGGCTGGAATTCACCCCTCCACTTT; CDR3: CASSPGGWNSPLHF
J: TRBJ1-4; size: .; D: .; V: TRBV6-5; DNA: TGTGCCAGCAGCAGGATTAATGAAAAACTGTTTTTT; CDR3: CASSRINEKLFF
J: TRBJ2-5; size: .; D: TRBD2; V: TRBV5-6; DNA: TGTGCCAGCAGCTTCGCGGGGGGGCCTGGGGAGACCCAGTACTTC; CDR3: CASSFAGGPGETQYF
J: TRBJ1-5; size: .; D: .; V: TRBV7-8; DNA: TGTGCCAGCAGCTTAGGTCTCCGGGGGGCGGGTCAGCCCCAGCATTTT; CDR3: CASSLGLRGAGQPQHF
J: TRBJ2-1; size: .; D: .; V: TRBV6-6; DNA: TGTGCCAGCAGTTCTCAGGGCAATGAGCAGTTCTTC; CDR3: CASSSQGNEQFF
J: TRBJ2-2; size: few; D: TRBD1; V: TRBV4-3; DNA: TGCGCCAGCAGCCAAGGGAATCTGGCAGGGGGCTACACCGGGGAGCTGTTTTTT; CDR3: CASSQGNLAGGYTGELFF
J: TRBJ2-7; size: .; D: .; V: TRBV27; DNA: TGTGCCAGCAGTCGCCTGGGGCCTCTCTACGAGCAGTACTTC; CDR3: CASSRLGPLYEQYF
J: TRBJ1-1; size: .; D: .; V: TRBV18; DNA: TGTGCCAGCTCCCCTTGGACTGTTAACACTGAAGCTTTCTTT; CDR3: CASSPWTVNTEAFF
J: TRBJ1-1; size: .; D: .; V: TRBV5-4; DNA: TGTGCCAGCAGCACTGGGGCCACTGAAGCTTTCTTT; CDR3: CASSTGATEAFF
J: TRBJ1-5; size: .; D: TRBD1; V: TRBV4-2; DNA: TGTGCCAGCAGCCAAGGGGGACAGGGGCTCAATCAGCCCCAGCATTTT; CDR3: CASSQGGQGLNQPQHF
J: TRBJ2-2; size: .; D: .; V: TRBV11-2; DNA: TGTGCCAGCAGCCTGGGACTTAACACCGGGGAGCTGTTTTTT; CDR3: CASSLGLNTGELFF
J: TRBJ2-1; size: .; D: .; V: TRBV7-2; DNA: TGTGCCAGCAGCTTTCGTTACAATGAGCAGTTCTTC; CDR3: CASSFRYNEQFF